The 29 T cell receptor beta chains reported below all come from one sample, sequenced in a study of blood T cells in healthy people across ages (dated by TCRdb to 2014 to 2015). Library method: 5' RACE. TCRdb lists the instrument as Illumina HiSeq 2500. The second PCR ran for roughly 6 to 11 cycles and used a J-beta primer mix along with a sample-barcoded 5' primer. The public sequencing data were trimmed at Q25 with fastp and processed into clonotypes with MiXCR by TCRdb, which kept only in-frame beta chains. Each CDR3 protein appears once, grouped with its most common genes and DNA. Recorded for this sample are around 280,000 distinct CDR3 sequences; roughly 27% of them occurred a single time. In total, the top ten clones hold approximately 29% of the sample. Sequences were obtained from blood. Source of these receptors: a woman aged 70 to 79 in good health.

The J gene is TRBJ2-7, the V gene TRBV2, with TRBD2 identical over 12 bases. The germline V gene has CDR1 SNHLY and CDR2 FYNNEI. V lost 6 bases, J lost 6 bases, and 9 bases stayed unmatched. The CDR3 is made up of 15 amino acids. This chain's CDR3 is CASRRLAGEALEQYF. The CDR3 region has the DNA TGTGCCAGCAGACGACTAGCGGGAGAAGCCCTCGAGCAGTACTTC.

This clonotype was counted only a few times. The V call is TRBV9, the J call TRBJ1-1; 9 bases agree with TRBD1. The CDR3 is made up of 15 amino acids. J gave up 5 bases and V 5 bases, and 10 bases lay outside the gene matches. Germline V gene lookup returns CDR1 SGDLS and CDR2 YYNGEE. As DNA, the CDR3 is TGTGCCAGCAGTGATACGGGACAGGGAAATACTGAAGCTTTCTTT. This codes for CASSDTGQGNTEAFF.

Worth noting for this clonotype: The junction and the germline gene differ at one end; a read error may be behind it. DNA of the CDR3: TGCGCTAGCAGCACAGGGATGGGGGCCAACGTCCTGACTTTC. This translates into CASSTGMGANVLTF. The genes are TRBV5-1 and TRBJ2-6, with D possibly matching TRBD1 (6 bases). Germline V gives CDR1 SGHRS, CDR2 YFSETQ. The CDR3 has 14 residues.

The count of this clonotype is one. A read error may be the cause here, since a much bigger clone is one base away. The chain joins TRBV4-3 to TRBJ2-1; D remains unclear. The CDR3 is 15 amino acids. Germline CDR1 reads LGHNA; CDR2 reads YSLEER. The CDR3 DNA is TGCGCCAGCAGCCAAGATATGCAGGCCCAAGAGACCAAGTACTTC. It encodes CASSQDMQAQETKYF.

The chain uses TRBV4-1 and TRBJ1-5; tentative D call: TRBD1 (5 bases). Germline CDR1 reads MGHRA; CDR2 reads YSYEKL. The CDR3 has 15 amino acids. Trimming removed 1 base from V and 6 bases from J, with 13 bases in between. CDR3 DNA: TGCGCCAGCAGCCAAGTTCAAATTGGGGGTCAGCCCCAGCATTTT. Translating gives CASSQVQIGGQPQHF.

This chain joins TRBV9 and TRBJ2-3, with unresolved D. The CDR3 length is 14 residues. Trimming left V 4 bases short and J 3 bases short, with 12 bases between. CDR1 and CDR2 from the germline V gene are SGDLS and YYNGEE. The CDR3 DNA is TGTGCCAGCAGCCCAGAACTCAATACAGATACGCAGTATTTT. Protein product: CASSPELNTDTQYF.

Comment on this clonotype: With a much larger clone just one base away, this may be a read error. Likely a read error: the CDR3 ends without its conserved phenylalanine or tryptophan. The CDR3 reads CASSPAGTGSNQPQHL. DNA for the CDR3: TGTGCCAGCAGCCCAGCAGGGACAGGAAGCAATCAGCCCCAGCATCTT. V is TRBV7-2 and J is TRBJ1-5, with 8 bases fitting TRBD1. The CDR3 totals 16 residues. Trimming at V came to 5 bases and at J to 1 base, leaving 7 bases not matched to a gene. Germline lookup yields CDR1 SGHTA and CDR2 FQGNSA.

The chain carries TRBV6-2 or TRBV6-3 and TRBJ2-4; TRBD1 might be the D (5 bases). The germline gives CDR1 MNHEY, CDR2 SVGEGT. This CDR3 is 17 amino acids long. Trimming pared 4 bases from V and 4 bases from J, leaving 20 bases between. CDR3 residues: CASSSDSFVSEKNIQYF. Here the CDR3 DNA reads TGTGCCAGCAGTTCTGACAGCTTTGTATCTGAGAAAAACATTCAGTACTTC.

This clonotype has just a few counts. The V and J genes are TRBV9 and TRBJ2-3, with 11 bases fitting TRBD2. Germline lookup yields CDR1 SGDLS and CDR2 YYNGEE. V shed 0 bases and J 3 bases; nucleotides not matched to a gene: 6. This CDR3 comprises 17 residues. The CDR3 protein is CASSVGTSGSLTDTQYF. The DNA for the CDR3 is TGTGCCAGCAGCGTAGGAACTAGCGGGAGTCTGACAGATACGCAGTATTTT.

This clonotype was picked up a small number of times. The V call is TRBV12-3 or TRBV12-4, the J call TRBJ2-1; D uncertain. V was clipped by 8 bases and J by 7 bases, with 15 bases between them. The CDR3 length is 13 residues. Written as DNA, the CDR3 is TGTGCCAGCGCGATGACCAAAGCTAATGAGCAGTTCTTC. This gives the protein CASAMTKANEQFF.

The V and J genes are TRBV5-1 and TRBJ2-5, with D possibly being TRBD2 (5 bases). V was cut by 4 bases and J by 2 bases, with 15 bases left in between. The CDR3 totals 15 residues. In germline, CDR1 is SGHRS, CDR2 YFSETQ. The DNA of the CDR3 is TGCGCCAGCAGCCTCGCCCCGGGATTACAAGAGACCCAGTACTTC. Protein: CASSLAPGLQETQYF.

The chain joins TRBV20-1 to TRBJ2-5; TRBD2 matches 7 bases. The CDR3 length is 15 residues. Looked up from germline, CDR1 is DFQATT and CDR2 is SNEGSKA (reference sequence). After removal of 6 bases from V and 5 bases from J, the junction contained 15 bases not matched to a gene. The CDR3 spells CSARGETAWGETQYF. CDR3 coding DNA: TGCAGTGCCCGGGGGGAGACGGCGTGGGGGGAGACCCAGTACTTC.

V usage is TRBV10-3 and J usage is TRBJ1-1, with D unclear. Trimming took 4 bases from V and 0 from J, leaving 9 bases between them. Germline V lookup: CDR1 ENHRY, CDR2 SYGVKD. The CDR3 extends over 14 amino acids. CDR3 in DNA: TGTGCCATCAGTGGGGAATACATGAACACTGAAGCTTTCTTT. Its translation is CAISGEYMNTEAFF.

The CDR3 coding sequence is TGTGCCACCAGCAGAGGAGCTCGAGTTGACAATGAGCAGTTCTTC. Translated: CATSRGARVDNEQFF. The chain uses TRBV15 and TRBJ2-1; D ambiguous. The CDR3 contains 15 residues. The V end lost 1 base, the J end lost 5 bases, and 12 bases lay between the germline ends. Germline CDR1 LNHNV, CDR2 YYDKDF (reference sequence).

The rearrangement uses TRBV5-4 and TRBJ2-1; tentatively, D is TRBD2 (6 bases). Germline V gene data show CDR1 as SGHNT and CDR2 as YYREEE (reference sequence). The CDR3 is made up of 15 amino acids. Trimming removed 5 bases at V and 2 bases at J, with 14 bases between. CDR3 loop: CASRTFSGAYNEQFF. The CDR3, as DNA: TGTGCCAGCAGAACTTTTAGCGGAGCCTACAATGAGCAGTTCTTC.

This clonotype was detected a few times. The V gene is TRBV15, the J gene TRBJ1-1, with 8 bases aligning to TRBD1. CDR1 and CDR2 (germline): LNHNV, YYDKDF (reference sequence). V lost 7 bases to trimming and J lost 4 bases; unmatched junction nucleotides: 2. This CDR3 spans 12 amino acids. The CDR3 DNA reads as TGTGCCACCAAACAGGGGGGCACTGAAGCTTTCTTT. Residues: CATKQGGTEAFF.

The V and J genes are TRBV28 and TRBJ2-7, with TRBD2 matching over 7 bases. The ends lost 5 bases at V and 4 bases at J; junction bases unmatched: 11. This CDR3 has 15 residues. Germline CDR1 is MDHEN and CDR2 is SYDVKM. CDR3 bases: TGTGCCAGCAGTCTAAGCGGGACTCGCTCTTACGAGCAGTACTTC. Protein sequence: CASSLSGTRSYEQYF.

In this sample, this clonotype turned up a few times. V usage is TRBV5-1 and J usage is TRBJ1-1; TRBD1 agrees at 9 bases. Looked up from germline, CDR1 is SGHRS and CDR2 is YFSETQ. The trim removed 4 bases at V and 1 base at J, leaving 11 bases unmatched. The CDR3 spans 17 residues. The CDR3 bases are TGCGCCAGCAGCGCCCTCACAGGGGGCGGCAAGAACACTGAAGCTTTCTTT. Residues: CASSALTGGGKNTEAFF.

CDR3 DNA: TGTGCCAGCAGTTCACCGGACAGTTCCTACGAGCAGTACTTC. Its protein product is CASSSPDSSYEQYF. This chain joins TRBV12-3 or TRBV12-4 and TRBJ2-7; D may be TRBD1 (6 bases). This CDR3 has 14 residues. V lost 4 bases, J lost 1 base, and 11 bases lay in between.

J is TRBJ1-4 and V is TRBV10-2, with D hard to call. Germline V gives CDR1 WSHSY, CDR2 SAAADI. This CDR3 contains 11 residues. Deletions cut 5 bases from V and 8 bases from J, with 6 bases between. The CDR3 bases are TGCGCCAGCAGTAACAAGGAAAAACTGTTTTTT. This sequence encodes CASSNKEKLFF.

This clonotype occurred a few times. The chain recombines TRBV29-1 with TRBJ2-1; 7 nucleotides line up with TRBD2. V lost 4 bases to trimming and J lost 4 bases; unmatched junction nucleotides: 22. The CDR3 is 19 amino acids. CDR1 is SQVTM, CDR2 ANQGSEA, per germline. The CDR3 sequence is CSVGQRGRRAAPRYNEQFF. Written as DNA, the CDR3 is TGCAGCGTTGGACAGCGCGGGAGAAGGGCGGCCCCTCGGTACAATGAGCAGTTCTTC.

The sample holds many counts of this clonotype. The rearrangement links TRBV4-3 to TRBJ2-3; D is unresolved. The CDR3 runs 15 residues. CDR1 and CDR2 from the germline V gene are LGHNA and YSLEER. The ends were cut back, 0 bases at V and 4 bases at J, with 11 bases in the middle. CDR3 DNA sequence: TGCGCCAGCAGCCAAGATATACGCGGATCAGATACGCAGTATTTT. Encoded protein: CASSQDIRGSDTQYF.

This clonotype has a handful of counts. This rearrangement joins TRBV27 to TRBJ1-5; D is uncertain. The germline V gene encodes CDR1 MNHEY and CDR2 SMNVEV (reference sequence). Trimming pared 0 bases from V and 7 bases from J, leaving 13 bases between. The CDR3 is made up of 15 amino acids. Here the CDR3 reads CASSLSNKGYQPQHF. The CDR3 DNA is TGTGCCAGCAGTTTATCCAACAAGGGTTACCAGCCCCAGCATTTT.

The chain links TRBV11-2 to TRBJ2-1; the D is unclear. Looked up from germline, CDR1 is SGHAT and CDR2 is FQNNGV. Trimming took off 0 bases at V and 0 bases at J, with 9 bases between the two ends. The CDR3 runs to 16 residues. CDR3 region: CASSLDPRSSYNEQFF. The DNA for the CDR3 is TGTGCCAGCAGCTTAGATCCACGAAGCTCCTACAATGAGCAGTTCTTC.

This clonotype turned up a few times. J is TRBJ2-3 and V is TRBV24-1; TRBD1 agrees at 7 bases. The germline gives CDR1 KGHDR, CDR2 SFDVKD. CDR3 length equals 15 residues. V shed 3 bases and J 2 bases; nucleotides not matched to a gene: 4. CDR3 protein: CATSDPGTDTDTQYF. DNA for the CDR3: TGTGCCACCAGTGATCCCGGGACAGACACAGATACGCAGTATTTT.

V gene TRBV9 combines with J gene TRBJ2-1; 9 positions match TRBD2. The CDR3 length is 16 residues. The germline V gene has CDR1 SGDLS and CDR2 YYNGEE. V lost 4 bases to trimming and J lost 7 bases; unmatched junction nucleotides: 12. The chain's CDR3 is CASSSRYSGRGNEQFF. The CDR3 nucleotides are TGTGCCAGCAGCTCCCGCTATAGCGGGAGAGGTAATGAGCAGTTCTTC.

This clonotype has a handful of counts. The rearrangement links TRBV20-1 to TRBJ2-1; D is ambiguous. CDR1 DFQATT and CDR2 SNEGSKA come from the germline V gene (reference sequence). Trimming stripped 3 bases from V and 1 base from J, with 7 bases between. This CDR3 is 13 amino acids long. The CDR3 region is CSASPISYNEQFF. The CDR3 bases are TGCAGTGCTAGTCCCATATCCTACAATGAGCAGTTCTTC.

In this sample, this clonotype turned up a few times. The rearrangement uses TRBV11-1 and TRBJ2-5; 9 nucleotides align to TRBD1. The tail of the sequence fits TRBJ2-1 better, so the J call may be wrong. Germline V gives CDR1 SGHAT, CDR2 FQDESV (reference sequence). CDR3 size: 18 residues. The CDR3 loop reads CASSLRPPGQGFGNEQFF. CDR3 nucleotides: TGTGCCAGCAGCTTAAGGCCCCCGGGACAGGGTTTCGGCAATGAGCAGTTCTTC.

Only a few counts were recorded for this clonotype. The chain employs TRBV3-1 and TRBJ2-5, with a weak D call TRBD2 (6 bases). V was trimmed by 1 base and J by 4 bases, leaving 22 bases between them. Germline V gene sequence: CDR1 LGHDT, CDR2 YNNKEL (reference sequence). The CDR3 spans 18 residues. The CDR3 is CASSQGERGGNLGETQYF. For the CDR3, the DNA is TGTGCCAGCAGCCAAGGAGAGCGCGGCGGGAACCTCGGAGAGACCCAGTACTTC.